Listed here are 10 T cell receptor beta chains from one sample, sequenced in a study of cytomegalovirus exposure and HLA in healthy donors. The PCR was carried out with 60 Vbeta primers and 13 Jbeta primers. Data came from immunoSEQ multiplex PCR; TCRdb stores just in-frame clones and leaves some out. The profile covers 150,000 to 200,000 clones, with roughly 80% appearing a single time and about 7.7% taken by the ten largest. The material sequenced was PBMCs. Receptors were obtained from a woman aged 40 to 55 in good health and CMV-seropositive.

This chain joins TRBV5-1 and TRBJ2-5; 9 nucleotides align to TRBD1. The CDR3 consists of 14 residues. Germline values: CDR1 SGHRS, CDR2 YFSETQ. V lost 4 bases, J lost 5 bases, and 6 bases stayed unmatched. The CDR3 here is CASSGGQGSETQYF. CDR3 coding DNA: TGCGCCAGCAGCGGCGGACAGGGGAGTGAGACCCAGTACTTC.

The chain is built from TRBV5-1 and TRBJ2-3, with D maybe TRBD2 (7 bases). The CDR3 consists of 14 residues. V gave up 5 bases and J gave up 0 bases, with 10 bases separating them. The germline CDR1 and CDR2 sequences are SGHRS and YFSETQ. This CDR3 is CASRGGTSTDTQYF. The CDR3 DNA follows: TGCGCCAGCAGGGGGGGGACAAGCACAGATACGCAGTATTTT.

V is TRBV5-4 and J is TRBJ2-5; maybe TRBD2 (6 bases). The CDR3 runs 16 residues. V was trimmed by 4 bases and J by 4 bases, leaving 20 bases between them. Looked up from germline, CDR1 is SGHNT and CDR2 is YYREEE (reference sequence). CDR3 nucleotide sequence: TGTGCCAGCAGCCCTTTTCCGACTAGAGAGACAGAGACCCAGTACTTC. Translating it yields CASSPFPTRETETQYF.

The rearrangement links TRBV5-1 to TRBJ2-5; possibly TRBD2 for D (5 bases). The J call is uncertain, as TRBJ2-7 better fits the DNA end. There are 19 residues in the CDR3. Germline V gives CDR1 SGHRS, CDR2 YFSETQ. CDR3 sequence: CASSLLAPRVPGTSYEQYF. The DNA for the CDR3 is TGCGCCAGCAGCTTGCTTGCCCCCCGGGTTCCGGGAACCTCGTACGAGCAGTACTTC.

The chain employs TRBV9 and TRBJ1-4; TRBD1 matches at 9 bases. In germline, CDR1 is SGDLS, CDR2 YYNGEE. With 1 base clipped from V and 8 bases from J, the junction kept 6 bases outside the gene matches. This CDR3 has 15 residues. This CDR3 is CASSVRTGVGEKLFF. Here the CDR3 DNA reads TGTGCCAGCAGCGTACGGACAGGGGTCGGAGAAAAACTGTTTTTT. Full variable domain (remainder filled in from reference TRBV9 and TRBJ1-4): DSGVTQTPKHLITATGQRVTLRCSPRSGDLSVYWYQQSLDQGLQFLIQYYNGEERAKGNILERFSAQQFPDLHSELNLSSLELGDSALYFCASSVRTGVGEKLFFGSGTQLSVL.

The chain combines TRBV5-1 with TRBJ2-1; 8 positions agree with TRBD2. Trimming at V came to 0 bases and at J to 0 bases, leaving 8 bases not matched to a gene. The CDR3 runs to 18 residues. The germline V gene has CDR1 SGHRS and CDR2 YFSETQ. The CDR3 is CASSLGLVAGSSYNEQFF. The DNA for the CDR3 is TGCGCCAGCAGCTTGGGACTTGTAGCGGGGAGCTCCTACAATGAGCAGTTCTTC.

The chain recombines TRBV7-9 with TRBJ2-7; 8 bases match TRBD2. Germline values: CDR1 SEHNR, CDR2 FQNEAQ (reference sequence). CDR3 length equals 13 residues. V lost 6 bases and J lost 2; bases outside the gene matches: 3. The CDR3 protein is CASRAGEAYEQYF. As DNA, the CDR3 is TGTGCCAGCAGAGCGGGAGAGGCCTACGAGCAGTACTTC.

For the CDR3, the DNA is TGTGCCAGCAGCTTAAGGGCGGGTGAAGCTTTCTTT. Amino acids: CASSLRAGEAFF. The chain couples TRBV7-2 to TRBJ1-1; D gene ambiguous. The CDR3 runs 12 residues. Looked up from germline, CDR1 is SGHTA and CDR2 is FQGNSA. The V end was cut by 2 bases, the J end by 7 bases, with 8 bases between.

This clone occurred a few times. Other DNA sequences in the same sample also yield this CDR3. The chain carries TRBV28 and TRBJ1-4; TRBD1 matches at 9 bases. V was clipped by 5 bases and J by 4 bases; unmatched bases: 2. The CDR3 extends over 14 amino acids. Looked up from germline, CDR1 is MDHEN and CDR2 is SYDVKM. CDR3 amino acids: CASSLTGGNEKLFF. Written as DNA, the CDR3 is TGTGCCAGCAGTCTGACAGGGGGTAATGAAAAACTGTTTTTT.

As concerns this clone: Other DNA sequences in the sample encode the same CDR3. This sequence joins TRBV18 and TRBJ1-1; D might be TRBD1 (5 bases). This CDR3 comprises 13 residues. Trimming cost V 6 bases and J 1 base, with 9 bases left between them. The germline V gene has CDR1 KGHSH and CDR2 LQKENI. The CDR3 DNA follows: TGTGCCAGCTCCCTAGGGGAGAACACTGAAGCTTTCTTT. Protein sequence: CASSLGENTEAFF.